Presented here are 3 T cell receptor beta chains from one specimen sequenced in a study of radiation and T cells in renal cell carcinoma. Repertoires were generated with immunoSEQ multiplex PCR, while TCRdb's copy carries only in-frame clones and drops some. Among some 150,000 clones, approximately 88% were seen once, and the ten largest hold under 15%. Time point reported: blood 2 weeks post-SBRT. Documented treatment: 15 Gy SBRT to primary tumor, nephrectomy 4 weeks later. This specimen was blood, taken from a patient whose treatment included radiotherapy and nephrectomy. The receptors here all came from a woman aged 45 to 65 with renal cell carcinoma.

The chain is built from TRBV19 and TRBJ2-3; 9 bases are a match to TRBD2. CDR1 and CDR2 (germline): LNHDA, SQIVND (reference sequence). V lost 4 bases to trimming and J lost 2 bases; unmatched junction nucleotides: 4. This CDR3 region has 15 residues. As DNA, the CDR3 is TGTGCCAGTAGTACCCCTAGCGGGGTCACAGATACGCAGTATTTT. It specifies CASSTPSGVTDTQYF.

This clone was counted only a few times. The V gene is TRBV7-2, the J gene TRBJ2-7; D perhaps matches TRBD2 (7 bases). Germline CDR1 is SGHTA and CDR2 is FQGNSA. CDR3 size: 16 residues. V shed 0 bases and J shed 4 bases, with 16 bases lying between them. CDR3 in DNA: TGTGCCAGCAGCTTAGCTGGGGGGGGGCCGGGGTACGAGCAGTACTTC. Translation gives CASSLAGGGPGYEQYF.

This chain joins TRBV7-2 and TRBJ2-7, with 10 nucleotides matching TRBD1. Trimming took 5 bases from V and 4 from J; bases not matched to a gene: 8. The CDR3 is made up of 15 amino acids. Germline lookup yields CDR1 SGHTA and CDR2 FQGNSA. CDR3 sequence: CASSVDGTGVYEQYF. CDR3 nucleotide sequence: TGTGCCAGCAGCGTCGACGGGACAGGGGTTTACGAGCAGTACTTC.